The sequence of this TCR beta chain was determined in a study of blood T cells in healthy people across ages. Through a sample-barcoded 5' primer and a J-beta primer mix, a second PCR was run for roughly 7 to 12 cycles. MiXCR, run by TCRdb on the 5' RACE reads, gives a single entry per CDR3 protein. The sample comprises some 900,000 distinct CDR3 sequences, around 30% of which are singletons, and around 16% rests with the top ten. The V gene's germline CDR1 is SGHTA and CDR2 FQGNSA. There are 17 residues in the CDR3. The V gene end was trimmed by 4 bases and the J gene end by 5 bases; junction bases not matched to a gene: 9. This clonotype was recorded at least ten times.

The sequence came from an elderly woman in good health. This chain connects TRBV7-2 to TRBJ2-1, with TRBD2 matching over 12 bases. The specimen was blood. The DNA for the CDR3 is TGTGCCAGCAGCTCACCCGGGACTAGCGGGCGGGACAATGAGCAGTTCTTC. Residues: CASSSPGTSGRDNEQFF.